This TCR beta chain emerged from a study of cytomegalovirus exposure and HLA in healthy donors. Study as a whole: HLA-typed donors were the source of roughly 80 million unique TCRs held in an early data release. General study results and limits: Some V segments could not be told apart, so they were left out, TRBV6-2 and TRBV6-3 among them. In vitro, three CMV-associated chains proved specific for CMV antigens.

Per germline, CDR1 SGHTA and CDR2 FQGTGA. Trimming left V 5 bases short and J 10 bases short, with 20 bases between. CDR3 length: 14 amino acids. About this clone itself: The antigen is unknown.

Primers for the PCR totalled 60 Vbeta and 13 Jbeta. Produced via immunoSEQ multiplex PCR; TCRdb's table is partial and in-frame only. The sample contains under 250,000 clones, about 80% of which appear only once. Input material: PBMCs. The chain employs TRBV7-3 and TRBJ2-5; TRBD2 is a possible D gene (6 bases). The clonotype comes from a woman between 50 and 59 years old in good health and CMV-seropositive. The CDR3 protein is CASSQHGGKGVQYF. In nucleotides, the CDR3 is TGTGCCAGCAGCCAACACGGGGGAAAGGGAGTCCAGTACTTC.